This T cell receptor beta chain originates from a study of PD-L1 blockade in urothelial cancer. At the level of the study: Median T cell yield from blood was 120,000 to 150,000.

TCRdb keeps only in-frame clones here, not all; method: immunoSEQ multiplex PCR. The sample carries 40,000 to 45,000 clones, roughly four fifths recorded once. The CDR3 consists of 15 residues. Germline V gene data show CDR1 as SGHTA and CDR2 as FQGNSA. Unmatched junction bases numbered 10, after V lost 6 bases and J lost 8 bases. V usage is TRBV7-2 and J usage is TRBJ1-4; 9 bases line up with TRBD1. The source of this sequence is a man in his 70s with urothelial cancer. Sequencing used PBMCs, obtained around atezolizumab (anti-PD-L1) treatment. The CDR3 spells CASSSDRGVKEKLFF. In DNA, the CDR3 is TGTGCCAGCAGTTCCGACAGGGGGGTAAAAGAAAAACTGTTTTTT.